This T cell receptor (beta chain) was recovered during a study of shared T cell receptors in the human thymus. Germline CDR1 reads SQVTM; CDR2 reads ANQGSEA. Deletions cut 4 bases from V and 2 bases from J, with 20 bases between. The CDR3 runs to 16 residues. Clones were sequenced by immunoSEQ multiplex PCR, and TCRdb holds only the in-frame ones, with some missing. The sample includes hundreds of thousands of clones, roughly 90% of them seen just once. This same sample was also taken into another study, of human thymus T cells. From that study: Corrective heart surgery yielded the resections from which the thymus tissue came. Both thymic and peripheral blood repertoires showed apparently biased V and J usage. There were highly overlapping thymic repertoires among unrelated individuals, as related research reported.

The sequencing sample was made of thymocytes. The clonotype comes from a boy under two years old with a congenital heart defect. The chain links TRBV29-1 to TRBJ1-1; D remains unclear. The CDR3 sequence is CSVVARRNGTNTEAFF. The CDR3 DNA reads TGCAGCGTTGTGGCCAGGAGGAATGGCACAAACACTGAAGCTTTCTTT. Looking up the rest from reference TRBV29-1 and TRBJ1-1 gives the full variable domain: SAVISQKPSRDICQRGTSLTIQCQVDSQVTMMFWYRQQPGQSLTLIATANQGSEATYESGFVIDKFPISRPNLTFSTLTVSNMSPEDSSIYLCSVVARRNGTNTEAFFGQGTRLTVV.